This TCR beta chain was sequenced for a study of cytomegalovirus exposure and HLA in healthy donors. On the study more broadly: The same platform was used for the roughly 130 validation repertoires as for the approximately 730 first-cohort repertoires, as reported in a later analysis.

The study, taken as a whole, reports: The study listed 150 to 200 cytomegalovirus-associated TCR beta chains. The tendency of first-cohort TCR clusters to co-occur in the 120 validation repertoires was the finding of a later analysis.

The data were produced by immunoSEQ multiplex PCR, yet TCRdb's version contains in-frame clones alone and is incomplete. The sample yields about 200,000 clones, about 82% seen once. Points on this clone: The antigen is unknown.

The CDR3 runs to 12 residues. The germline V and J ends were trimmed by 2 bases and 9 bases, with 13 bases remaining between them. The V gene's germline CDR1 is GTSNPN and CDR2 SVGIG (reference sequence). The sequenced sample consisted of PBMCs. This receptor was taken from a young woman in good health and CMV-seronegative. The J gene is TRBJ1-2, the V gene TRBV30, with D possibly being TRBD1 (6 bases). CDR3 in DNA: TGTGCCTGGAGTCAAGGGGGGGAAAGCTACACCTTC. This encodes CAWSQGGESYTF.